This T cell receptor beta chain was recovered during a study of cytomegalovirus exposure and HLA in healthy donors (dated by TCRdb to about 2017). In terms of the full investigation: In an earlier analysis of 550 to 750 of the donors, about 270 Gb of sequence data and about 110 million unique TCR beta sequences from about 179 million T cells were reported. Genome-wide SNP genotypes for about 65% of the 666 donors were used in a later genetic analysis, which treated that subset as a discovery cohort. The number of typed donors differed by locus: roughly 620-630 for A, B, C, DRB1 and DQB1; some 500 for DQA1; about 600 for DPA1; and roughly 490 for DPB1. The genetic ancestry cluster associated with self-reported Caucasian donors included 81% of the roughly 360 genotyped donors. A later analysis re-analyzed previously published TCR beta repertoires from 500 to 700 donors and added high-resolution HLA genotyping to study TCR occurrence patterns. An earlier analysis of 587 of the donors used high-throughput TCR beta sequencing to judge whether each TCR beta V gene segment behaved as functional or pseudogenic. HLA typing covered class I and class II loci at four-digit resolution. Donor age, sex, ethnicity and CMV serostatus were compiled alongside the repertoire data. To predict cytomegalovirus infection status, the study brought together high-throughput TCR immunosequencing, statistical association of individual TCRs with disease status, and machine learning. Every repertoire in the discovery cohort had been generated on one and the same sequencing platform. Rather than drawing on any new phenotypic data, the later analysis identified candidate immune exposures from TCR beta sequences and the way those sequences occurred across donors. Across approximately 400 genotyped donors of the cohort, an average of roughly 230,000 unique TCR beta nucleotide sequences per donor were sequenced, and around 20% of those sequences were non-productive. About five DR-DQ haplotypes were handled as single units for association and clustering, since linkage in the cohort was strong. About 330 gigabases of sequencing data and 75 million to 85 million unique TCR sequences made up an early release that covered 500 to 650 HLA-typed donors. The study used immunosequencing to profile the T cell repertoires of hundreds of subjects and linked those repertoires to cytomegalovirus serostatus. Besides the first cohort of around 670 subjects, a separate validation cohort made up of around 120 different subjects was used. The aim of the study was to test whether cataloging public T cell receptors could identify signatures of past pathogen exposure. Study-wide conclusions, independent of this receptor: In a later analysis, some 18,000 TCR beta sequences were associated with specific HLA alleles at a false discovery rate of 0.05. The study gave a list of some 150 TCR beta chains associated with cytomegalovirus. In both the original and validation cohorts, the classifier was reported to diagnose cytomegalovirus status with high specificity and sensitivity. Compared with equally common non-associated chains, HLA-associated TCR beta chains in a later analysis were more clonally expanded and had lower generation probabilities. Presence/absence analyses assumed roughly uniform sequencing depth across donors, an assumption that may not hold. A further reported finding was that TCR beta sequences accurately predicted the HLA-A and HLA-B alleles for most subjects in the first cohort. For the cohort, immune exposure information was limited to CMV serostatus. Only TCR beta chains were sequenced in this cohort, and the absence of alpha or paired-chain data limited detectable features. The authors suggested that the approach could potentially be generalized to other disease states and immunological phenotypes. Because HLA typing was unavailable for some donors at each locus, only the typed subset was used in association tests. The sequencing pipeline was judged likely to have produced a cluster of highly shared sequence variants as a technical artifact. Correlated functional status among segregating V segments might be attributable to linkage disequilibrium, but an unknown experimental factor could not be ruled out. In a later genetic analysis, a missense DCLRE1C variant was associated with V-gene and J-gene trimming of TCR beta chains, and the association was replicated in an independent cohort. Some IMGT-functional V segments, including TRBV6-2 and TRBV6-3, could not be told apart with the 87-base-pair reads, so those segments were excluded. According to a later analysis, most CMV-associated TCR beta chains appeared to be HLA-restricted, and the HLA associations seemed to be driven largely by CMV exposure. Most TCR sequences were observed very rarely across donors, whereas some public TCRs were present in many individuals. In a later analysis, the rate of TCR association differed among HLA loci, with DRB1 alleles having the most associated TCRs and HLA-C alleles having the fewest. When HLA alleles, especially DR and DQ, strongly co-occurred, TCR associations were difficult to assign to individual alleles. In vitro tests confirmed that a few of the cytomegalovirus-associated TCR beta chains recognize cytomegalovirus antigens. In a later analysis, several top co-occurrence clusters were reported to appear linked to parvovirus B19, influenza, CMV and Epstein-Barr virus. In a later genetic analysis, fewer N-insertions in productive TCRs were reported among donors in an Asian-associated ancestry cluster than the approximately 630-donor mean. In an earlier analysis of approximately 590 of the donors, most TCR beta V segments appeared in productive rearrangements about 90% or about 30% of the time, broadly matching IMGT annotations. The earlier analysis of 450 to 700 of the donors excluded approximately 15 rarely observed V segments, including chromosome 9 orphons, because counts were too low.

In regard to this clone: Its antigen is still unknown. Qualities for individual bases were not recorded, and no much larger clone is one base off.

Library construction relied on the immunoSEQ multiplex PCR assay. A mixture of 60 forward primers for TCR Vbeta segments and 13 reverse primers for TCR Jbeta segments was used in the multiplex PCR. A multiplex PCR assay on genomic DNA amplified the CDR3 region of rearranged TCR beta genes. On the Illumina HiSeq System, the amplified TCR beta libraries were sequenced as 87-base-pair reads. The paper's processing steps were these. Across the 500 to 850 repertoires, a later analysis counted around 80 million unique TCR beta chains, 9.5 million to 13 million of which were shared by at least two donors. A nearest-neighbor algorithm error-corrected the raw reads and collapsed the reads into unique sequences, merging closely related sequences to remove PCR and sequencing errors. CDR3 sequences were aligned to IMGT reference sequences to assign V, D and J gene segments. Each retained sequence needed at least a six-nucleotide match to both a V gene segment and a J gene segment. Rearrangements were called productive when the CDR3 lacked stop codons and stayed in frame with V and J; all others were non-productive. Following IMGT convention, CDR3 was defined as the stretch from the second conserved V-encoded cysteine up to the conserved J-encoded phenylalanine. The earlier analysis of 450 to 750 of the donors excluded any sequence lacking an unambiguous match to a single V gene segment. An earlier analysis of several hundred of the donors called V segments functional above 56.7% productive rearrangements and segregating when the between-donor standard deviation exceeded 5%. A statistical classification framework was built for diagnosing cytomegalovirus status from the catalog of TCR beta chain sequences. In a later analysis, V and J genes were assigned by comparing TCR nucleotide sequences against IMGT/GENE-DB human TR gene sequences. A later analysis assigned CDR3 sequences and most-parsimonious VDJ recombination scenarios with the TCRdist pipeline. In a later analysis, each TCR beta chain was defined by its CDR3 amino acid sequence together with its V-gene family, and reads lacking a unique V-gene family were excluded. To address suspected cross-contamination and a sequencing artifact, a later analysis removed a few hundred highly shared, low-generation-probability nucleotide sequences. A later analysis calculated a clonal expansion index for each public chain from normalized within-repertoire ranks of inferred template counts. In a later analysis, generation probabilities were computed with a VDJ recombination model fitted to out-of-frame rearrangements, and the resulting probabilities were checked against IGoR. In a later analysis, hypergeometric tests were used to score TCR-TCR, TCR-HLA and TCR-CMV co-occurrence, with a repertoire-size bias correction applied to TCR pairs. A later analysis estimated false discovery rates by permuting HLA or CMV assignments 20 times. In a later analysis, co-occurring TCRs were grouped using DBSCAN, and TCRdist sequence similarity was added for clustering within HLA-allele-positive subsets. For co-occurrence clustering, repertoires with fewer than 30,000 or more than 120,000 public chains were excluded, along with a handful of repertoires with anomalous nucleotide sharing. In TCRdb, the immuneACCESS table is reduced to in-frame sequences with V and J assigned. These tables do not hold every clone; where another copy was compared, an unresolved V gene accounts for under half, and the others remain unexplained. D and trimming come from the DNA, and the V and J calls and clone size come from that table. Across this sample there are more than 200,000 clones, with roughly 84% seen only once. The ten most abundant clones make up 1% to 1.5% of the sample.

Spanning cysteine to phenylalanine, the CDR3 consists of 15 amino acids. The CDR3 DNA has 45 bases and is translated from base 1. From a lookup of the germline V gene, CDR1 and CDR2 are SQVTM and ANQGSEA. After removal of 4 bases from V and 4 bases from J, the junction retains 11 bases not matched to a gene. The cohort comprised some 730 healthy bone marrow donors. All cohort members were sampled while nominally healthy, although unrecorded immune exposures were likely present. Of the 650 to 700 cohort members, fewer than 300 had positive CMV serostatus and 350 to 450 had negative CMV serostatus, and CMV serostatus was not recorded for the donor. A peripheral blood sample was collected from each donor, and TCR beta sequencing was performed on peripheral blood mononuclear cells. Genomic DNA was extracted from the blood cell samples with the Qiagen DNeasy Blood Extraction Kit.

This receptor was taken from a human donor in good health. Sequenced input: PBMCs. The rearranged segments are TRBV29-1 and TRBJ1-1; the junction holds 8 bases that match TRBD1. The CDR3 region has the sequence CSVAAGGSLTTEAFF. The bases are TGCAGCGTTGCGGCAGGGGGCTCGCTAACCACTGAAGCTTTCTTT. Reference TRBV29-1 and TRBJ1-1 genes cover what lies past the CDR3, so the full variable domain is SAVISQKPSRDICQRGTSLTIQCQVDSQVTMMFWYRQQPGQSLTLIATANQGSEATYESGFVIDKFPISRPNLTFSTLTVSNMSPEDSSIYLCSVAAGGSLTTEAFFGQGTRLTVV.